A single T cell receptor beta chain is shown here with its context. Its antigen is as yet unknown. These data originate in a study of T cell responses to AZD1222 COVID-19 vaccine. Notes on the study in general: Sampled repertoires all dated from after the peak T cell response. Donors in the cohort were predominantly white British and more often female, and clonal diversity was possibly underestimated. Seropositive AZD1222 recipients at baseline numbered only five or six. Once two AZD1222 doses were given, Spike-specific TCR breadth and depth went up.

Sequencing used immunoSEQ multiplex PCR; TCRdb keeps in-frame clones, though not all of them. The table lists 170,000 or so clones, around 90% of them singletons. The germline CDR1 and CDR2 sequences are SGHRS and YFSETQ. The CDR3 is 16 residues long. V shed 5 bases, J shed 6 bases, and the junction held 11 bases outside the gene matches. Sample: peripheral blood, taken on day 0 of AZD1222 vaccination. The chain carries TRBV5-1 and TRBJ2-1; 10 bases are a match to TRBD2. This clonotype originated in an adult in good health. The CDR3, as DNA: TGCGCCAGCAGTCCCCCAAGGCCTAGCGGGAGCAATGAGCAGTTCTTC. Translation: CASSPPRPSGSNEQFF.